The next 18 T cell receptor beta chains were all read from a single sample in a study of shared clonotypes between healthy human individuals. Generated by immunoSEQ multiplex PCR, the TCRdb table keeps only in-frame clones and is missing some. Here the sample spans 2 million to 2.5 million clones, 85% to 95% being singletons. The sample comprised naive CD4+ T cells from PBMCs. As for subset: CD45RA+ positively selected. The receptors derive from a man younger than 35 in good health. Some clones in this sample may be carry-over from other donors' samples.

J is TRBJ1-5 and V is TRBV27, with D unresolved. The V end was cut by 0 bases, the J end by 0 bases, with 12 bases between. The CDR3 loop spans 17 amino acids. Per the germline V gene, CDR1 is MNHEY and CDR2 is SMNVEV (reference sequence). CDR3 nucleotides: TGTGCCAGCAGTTTATCAGGGTGGGAAGTTAGCAATCAGCCCCAGCATTTT. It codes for CASSLSGWEVSNQPQHF.

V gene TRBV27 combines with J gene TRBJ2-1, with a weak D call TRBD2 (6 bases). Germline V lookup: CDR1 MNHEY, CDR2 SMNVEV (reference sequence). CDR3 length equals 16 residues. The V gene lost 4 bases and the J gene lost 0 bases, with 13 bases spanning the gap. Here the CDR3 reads CASSSPGLLSYNEQFF. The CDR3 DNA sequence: TGTGCCAGCAGTTCCCCGGGACTGCTCTCCTACAATGAGCAGTTCTTC.

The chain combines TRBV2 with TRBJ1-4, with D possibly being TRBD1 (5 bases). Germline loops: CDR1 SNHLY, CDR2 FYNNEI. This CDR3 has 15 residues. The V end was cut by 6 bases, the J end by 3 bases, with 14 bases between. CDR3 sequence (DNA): TGTGCCAGCAGCGGCTTGGGGCCCGCTAATGAAAAACTGTTTTTT. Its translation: CASSGLGPANEKLFF.

The CDR3 is CAWKADYSNQPQHF. CDR3 in DNA: TGTGCCTGGAAGGCAGACTATAGCAATCAGCCCCAGCATTTT. The J gene is TRBJ1-5, the V gene TRBV30, with D uncertain. CDR1 and CDR2 (germline): GTSNPN, SVGIG (reference sequence). Trimming cost V 4 bases and J 0 bases, with 10 bases left between them. This CDR3 has 14 amino acids.

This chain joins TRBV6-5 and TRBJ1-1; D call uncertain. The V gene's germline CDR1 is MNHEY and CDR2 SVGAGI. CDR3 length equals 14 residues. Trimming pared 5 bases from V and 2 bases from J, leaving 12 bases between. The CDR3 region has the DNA TGTGCCAGCAGTGCGGAGGCGGGAAACACTGAAGCTTTCTTT. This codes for CASSAEAGNTEAFF.

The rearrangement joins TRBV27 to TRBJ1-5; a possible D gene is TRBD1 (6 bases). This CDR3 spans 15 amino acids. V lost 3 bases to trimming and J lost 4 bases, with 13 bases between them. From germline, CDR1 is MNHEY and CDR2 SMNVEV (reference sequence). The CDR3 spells CASSLYRAINQPQHF. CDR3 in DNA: TGTGCCAGCAGTTTGTACAGGGCCATAAATCAGCCCCAGCATTTT.

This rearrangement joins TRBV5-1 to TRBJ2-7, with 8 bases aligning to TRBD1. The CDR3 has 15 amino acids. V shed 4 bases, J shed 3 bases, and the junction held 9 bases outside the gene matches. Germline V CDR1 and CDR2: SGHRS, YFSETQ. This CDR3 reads CASSQTGGIIYEQYF. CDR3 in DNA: TGCGCCAGCAGCCAAACAGGGGGGATCATCTACGAGCAGTACTTC. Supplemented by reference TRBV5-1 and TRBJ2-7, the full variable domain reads KAGVTQTPRYLIKTRGQQVTLSCSPISGHRSVSWYQQTPGQGLQFLFEYFSETQRNKGNFPGRFSGRQFSNSRSEMNVSTLELGDSALYLCASSQTGGIIYEQYFGPGTRLTVT.

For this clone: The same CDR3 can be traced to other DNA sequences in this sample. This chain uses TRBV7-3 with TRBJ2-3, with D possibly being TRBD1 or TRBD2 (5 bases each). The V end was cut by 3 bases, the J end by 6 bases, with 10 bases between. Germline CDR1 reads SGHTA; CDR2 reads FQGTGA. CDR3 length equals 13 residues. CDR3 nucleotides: TGTGCCAGCAGCTTTGGGGGAGAGGATACGCAGTATTTT. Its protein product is CASSFGGEDTQYF.

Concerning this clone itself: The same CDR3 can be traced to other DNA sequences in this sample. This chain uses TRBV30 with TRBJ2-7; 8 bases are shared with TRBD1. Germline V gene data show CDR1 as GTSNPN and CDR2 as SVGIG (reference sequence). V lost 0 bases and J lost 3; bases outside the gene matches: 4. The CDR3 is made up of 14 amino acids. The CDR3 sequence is CAWSVGTGGYEQYF. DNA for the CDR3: TGTGCCTGGAGTGTCGGGACAGGAGGCTACGAGCAGTACTTC.

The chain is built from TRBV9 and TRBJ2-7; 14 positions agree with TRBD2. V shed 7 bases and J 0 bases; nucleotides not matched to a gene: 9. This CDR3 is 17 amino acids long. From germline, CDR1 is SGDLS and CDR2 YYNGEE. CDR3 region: CASSGLAGGPSSYEQYF. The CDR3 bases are TGTGCCAGCTCAGGACTAGCGGGAGGCCCGAGCTCCTACGAGCAGTACTTC.

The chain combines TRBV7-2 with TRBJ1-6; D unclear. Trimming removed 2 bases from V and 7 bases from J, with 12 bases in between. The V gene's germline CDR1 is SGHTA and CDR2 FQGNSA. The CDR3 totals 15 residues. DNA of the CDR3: TGTGCCAGCAGCTTATTGGGCAGTAGAAATTCACCCCTCCACTTT. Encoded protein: CASSLLGSRNSPLHF.

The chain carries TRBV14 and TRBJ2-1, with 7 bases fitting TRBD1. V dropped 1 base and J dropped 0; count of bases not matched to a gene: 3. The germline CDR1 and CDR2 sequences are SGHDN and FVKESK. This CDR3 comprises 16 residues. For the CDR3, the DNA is TGTGCCAGCAGCCAAGCGGGACAGCTCTCCTACAATGAGCAGTTCTTC. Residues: CASSQAGQLSYNEQFF. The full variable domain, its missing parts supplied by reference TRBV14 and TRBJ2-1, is EAGVTQFPSHSVIEKGQTVTLRCDPISGHDNLYWYRRVMGKEIKFLLHFVKESKQDESGMPNNRFLAERTGGTYSTLKVQPAELEDSGVYFCASSQAGQLSYNEQFFGPGTRLTVL.

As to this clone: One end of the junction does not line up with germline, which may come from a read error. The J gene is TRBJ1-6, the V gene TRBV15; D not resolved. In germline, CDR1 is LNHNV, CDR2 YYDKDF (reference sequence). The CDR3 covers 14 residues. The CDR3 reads CATGSQLNGSPLHF. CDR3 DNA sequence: TGTGCCACCGGCAGCCAACTAAACGGTTCACCCCTCCACTTT. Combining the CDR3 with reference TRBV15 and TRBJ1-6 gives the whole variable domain DAMVIQNPRYQVTQFGKPVTLSCSQTLNHNVMYWYQQKSSQAPKLLFHYYDKDFNNEADTPDNFQSRRPNTSFCFLDIRSPGLGDTAMYLCATGSQLNGSPLHFGNGTRLTVT.

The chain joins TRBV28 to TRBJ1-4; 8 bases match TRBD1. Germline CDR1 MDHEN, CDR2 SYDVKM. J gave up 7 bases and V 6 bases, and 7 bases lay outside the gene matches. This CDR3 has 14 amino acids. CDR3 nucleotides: TGTGCCAGCAGAAGGACAGGGACGGGTGAAAAACTGTTTTTT. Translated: CASRRTGTGEKLFF.

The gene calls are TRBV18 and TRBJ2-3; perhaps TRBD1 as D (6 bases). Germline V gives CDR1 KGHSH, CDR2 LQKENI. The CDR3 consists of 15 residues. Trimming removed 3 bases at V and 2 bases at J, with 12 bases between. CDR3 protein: CASSPQQGNTDTQYF. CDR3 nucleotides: TGTGCCAGCTCACCTCAGCAGGGGAACACAGATACGCAGTATTTT.

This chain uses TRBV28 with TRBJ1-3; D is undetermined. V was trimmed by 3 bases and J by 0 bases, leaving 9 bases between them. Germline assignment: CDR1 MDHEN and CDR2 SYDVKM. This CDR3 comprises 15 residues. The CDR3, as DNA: TGTGCCAGCAGTTTGAGAGTAAACTCTGGAAACACCATATATTTT. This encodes CASSLRVNSGNTIYF. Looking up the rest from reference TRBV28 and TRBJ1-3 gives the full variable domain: DVKVTQSSRYLVKRTGEKVFLECVQDMDHENMFWYRQDPGLGLRLIYFSYDVKMKEKGDIPEGYSVSREKKERFSLILESASTNQTSMYLCASSLRVNSGNTIYFGEGSWLTVV.

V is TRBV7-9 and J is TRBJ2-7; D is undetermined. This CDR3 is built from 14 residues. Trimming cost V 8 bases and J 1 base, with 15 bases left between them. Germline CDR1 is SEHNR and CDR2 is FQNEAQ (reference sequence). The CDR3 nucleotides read TGTGCCAGCGCCCTGTCCCCCGGGTCCTACGAGCAGTACTTC. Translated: CASALSPGSYEQYF.

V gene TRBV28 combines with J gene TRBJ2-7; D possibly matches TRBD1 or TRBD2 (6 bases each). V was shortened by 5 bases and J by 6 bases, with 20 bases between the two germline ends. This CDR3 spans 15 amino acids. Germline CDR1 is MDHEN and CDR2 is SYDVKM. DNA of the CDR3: TGTGCCAGCAGTCCCTCGGGGGCCGGGGGAGGCGAGCAGTACTTC. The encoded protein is CASSPSGAGGGEQYF.